This passage covers 4 T cell receptor beta chains from one sample sequenced in a study of shared clonotypes between healthy human individuals. Using immunoSEQ multiplex PCR, the repertoire was profiled, and TCRdb retains in-frame clones only, with some absent. The sample consists of about 490,000 clones, 70% to 80% of them appearing once. The specimen sequenced was PBMCs. The receptors were gathered from a woman aged 40 to 50 in good health. Some clones in this sample may be carry-over from other donors' samples.

This chain connects TRBV5-1 to TRBJ2-1, with D unresolved. This CDR3 has 16 amino acids. The V and J ends lost 0 bases and 0 bases respectively, with 10 bases between them. Germline lookup yields CDR1 SGHRS and CDR2 YFSETQ. As DNA, the CDR3 is TGCGCCAGCAGCTTGGGGTCATTTGGCTCCTACAATGAGCAGTTCTTC. Translation: CASSLGSFGSYNEQFF. The full variable domain, with the rest looked up from reference TRBV5-1 and TRBJ2-1, is KAGVTQTPRYLIKTRGQQVTLSCSPISGHRSVSWYQQTPGQGLQFLFEYFSETQRNKGNFPGRFSGRQFSNSRSEMNVSTLELGDSALYLCASSLGSFGSYNEQFFGPGTRLTVL.

This clone appeared a few times. V usage is TRBV29-1 and J usage is TRBJ1-1; D is undetermined. V lost 4 bases and J lost 1, with 10 bases in between. Germline V gene data show CDR1 as SQVTM and CDR2 as ANQGSEA. There are 13 residues in the CDR3. CDR3 DNA sequence: TGCAGCGTTGTAAGGGAAGGGAACACTGAAGCTTTCTTT. This translates into CSVVREGNTEAFF. Using reference TRBV29-1 and TRBJ1-1 for the parts outside the CDR3, the full variable domain is SAVISQKPSRDICQRGTSLTIQCQVDSQVTMMFWYRQQPGQSLTLIATANQGSEATYESGFVIDKFPISRPNLTFSTLTVSNMSPEDSSIYLCSVVREGNTEAFFGQGTRLTVV.

The chain combines TRBV5-6 with TRBJ2-7; 8 nucleotides line up with TRBD1. This CDR3 has 16 amino acids. Germline CDR1 SGHDT, CDR2 YYEEEE. V was clipped by 4 bases and J by 2 bases; unmatched bases: 11. The CDR3 DNA reads TGTGCCAGCAGCCGGATCGACAGGGGCAGCGCCTACGAGCAGTACTTC. Residues: CASSRIDRGSAYEQYF.

The chain recombines TRBV27 with TRBJ2-2; perhaps TRBD1 as D (6 bases). Trimming removed 6 bases at V and 2 bases at J, with 13 bases between. Germline-derived CDR1 and CDR2 are MNHEY and SMNVEV (reference sequence). The CDR3 contains 15 residues. The CDR3 nucleotides read TGTGCCAGCAGCTATAGTGGGACAAACACCGGGGAGCTGTTTTTT. As protein: CASSYSGTNTGELFF.